This TCR beta chain came from a study of blood T cell repertoires in COVID-19. Study-wide background: Both acute and convalescent COVID-19 samples were obtained from the United States, Italy and Spain. From T cells, B-cell-depleted T cells, or PBMCs came the material, which was cDNA or gDNA.

Authors' processing steps: Reference gene primer amplification gave nucleated cell count estimates. Repertoires were generated with immunoSEQ multiplex PCR, while TCRdb's copy carries only in-frame clones and drops some. The V and J calls and the clone size are those of that table, but D and trimming were determined from the DNA. The sample includes tens of thousands of clones, 90% of them seen just once. The germline CDR1 and CDR2 sequences are SGHTA and FQGNSA. With 2 bases clipped from V and 7 bases from J, the junction kept 6 bases outside the gene matches. The CDR3 runs 15 residues. The chain employs TRBV7-2 and TRBJ1-5, with 9 bases aligning to TRBD1. The clonotype comes from a man in his fifties with COVID-19, enrolled during active disease. The sample taken for sequencing was peripheral blood. The CDR3 is CASSLKGQGQQPQHF. The CDR3 coding sequence is TGTGCCAGCAGCTTAAAGGGACAGGGACAGCAGCCCCAGCATTTT.